The 3 T cell receptor beta chains below come from one sample, sequenced in a study of breast tumors, draining lymph nodes, adjacent tissues. TCRdb fed the multiplex PCR reads into MiXCR, producing one record per CDR3 protein. This table holds about 110,000 distinct CDR3 sequences, less than 40% found once. Breast cancer patients provided tissue from their axillary draining lymph nodes. What was sequenced was axillary lymph node tissue. The source of these receptors is a female donor with breast cancer. Some clones in this sample may be carry-over from other donors' samples.

J is TRBJ2-1 and V is TRBV24-1; D possibly corresponds to TRBD1 (5 bases). This CDR3 is 14 amino acids long. The V gene lost 5 bases and the J gene lost 4 bases, with 11 bases spanning the gap. CDR1 and CDR2 from the germline V gene are KGHDR and SFDVKD. The CDR3 loop is CATSAAGPYNEQFF. Here the CDR3 DNA reads TGTGCCACCAGTGCGGCAGGGCCTTACAATGAGCAGTTCTTC.

The V and J genes are TRBV5-1 and TRBJ1-2, with 8 bases matching TRBD1. Germline V gene sequence: CDR1 SGHRS, CDR2 YFSETQ. The CDR3 is 14 amino acids. V was clipped by 4 bases and J by 8 bases; unmatched bases: 10. The CDR3 is CASSLDRVNCGYTF. In DNA form, the CDR3 reads TGCGCCAGCAGCCTGGACAGGGTTAACTGCGGCTACACCTTC.

The chain links TRBV4-3 to TRBJ2-5; TRBD1 matches 7 bases. V dropped 3 bases and J dropped 3; count of bases not matched to a gene: 16. The germline V gene has CDR1 LGHNA and CDR2 YSLEER. This CDR3 region has 18 residues. This chain's CDR3 is CASSQKMWDSSGEETQYF. Written as DNA, the CDR3 is TGCGCCAGCAGCCAGAAGATGTGGGACAGTTCGGGCGAAGAGACCCAGTACTTC.